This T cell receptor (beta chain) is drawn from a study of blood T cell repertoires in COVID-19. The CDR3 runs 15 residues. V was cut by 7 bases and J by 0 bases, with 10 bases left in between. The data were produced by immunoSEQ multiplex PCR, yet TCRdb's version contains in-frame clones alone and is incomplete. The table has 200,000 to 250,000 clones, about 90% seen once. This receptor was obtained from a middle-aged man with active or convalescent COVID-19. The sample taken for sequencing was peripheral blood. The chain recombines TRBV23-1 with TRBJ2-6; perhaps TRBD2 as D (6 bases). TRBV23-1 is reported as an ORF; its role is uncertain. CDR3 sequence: CASTWGDSGANVLTF. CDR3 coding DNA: TGCGCCAGCACCTGGGGGGACTCTGGGGCCAACGTCCTGACTTTC.